This T cell receptor (beta chain) was captured in a study of T-cell memory formation after mild COVID-19. TCRdb processed the 5' RACE reads anew with MiXCR; each CDR3 protein has one entry. The sample records 200,000 to 300,000 distinct CDR3 sequences, 16% being singletons. The sequencing input was PBMCs or a T cell subset sorted from them (not recorded which). The sequence came from a man younger than 35 who had mild COVID-19 (a few samples of this study predate the infection). Cell type and time point are not known.

The CDR3 region is CSARDRMNTEAFF. The DNA for the CDR3 is TGCAGTGCTAGGGACAGGATGAACACTGAAGCTTTCTTT. The chain links TRBV20-1 to TRBJ1-1; 7 bases map to TRBD1. Per germline, CDR1 DFQATT and CDR2 SNEGSKA (reference sequence). V shed 3 bases and J 0 bases; nucleotides not matched to a gene: 1. This CDR3 spans 13 amino acids.